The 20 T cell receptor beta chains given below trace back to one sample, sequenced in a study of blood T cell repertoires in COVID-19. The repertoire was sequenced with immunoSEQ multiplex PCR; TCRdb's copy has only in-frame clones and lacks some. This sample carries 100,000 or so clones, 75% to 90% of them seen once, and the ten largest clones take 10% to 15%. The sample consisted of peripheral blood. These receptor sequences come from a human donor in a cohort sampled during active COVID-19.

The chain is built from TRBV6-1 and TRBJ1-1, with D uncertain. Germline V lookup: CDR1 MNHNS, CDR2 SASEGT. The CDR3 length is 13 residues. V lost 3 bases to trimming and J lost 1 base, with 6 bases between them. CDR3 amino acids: CASSDLQNTEAFF. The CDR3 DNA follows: TGTGCCAGCAGTGATTTACAGAACACTGAAGCTTTCTTT.

The CDR3 nucleotides read TGTGCCAGCAGCTCGGGACTAGCGGGGGTGTACCAAGAGACCCAGTACTTC. Translating gives CASSSGLAGVYQETQYF. This sequence joins TRBV5-4 and TRBJ2-5; 14 bases are a match to TRBD2. Per germline, CDR1 SGHNT and CDR2 YYREEE (reference sequence). Germline trimming cut 3 bases from V and 0 bases from J; bases unmatched to any gene: 4. The CDR3 is 17 amino acids.

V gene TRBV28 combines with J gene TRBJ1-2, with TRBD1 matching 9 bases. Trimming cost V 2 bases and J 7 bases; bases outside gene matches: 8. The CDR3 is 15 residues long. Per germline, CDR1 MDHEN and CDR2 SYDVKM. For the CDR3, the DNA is TGTGCCAGCAGTTTAATCCGGACAGGGGTTCTTGGCTACACCTTC. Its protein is CASSLIRTGVLGYTF.

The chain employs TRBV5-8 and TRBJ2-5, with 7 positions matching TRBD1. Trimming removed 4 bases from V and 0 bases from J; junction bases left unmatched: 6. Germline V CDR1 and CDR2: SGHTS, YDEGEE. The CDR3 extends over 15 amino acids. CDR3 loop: CASSRRQGYQETQYF. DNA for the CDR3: TGTGCCAGCAGCCGTCGACAGGGTTACCAAGAGACCCAGTACTTC.

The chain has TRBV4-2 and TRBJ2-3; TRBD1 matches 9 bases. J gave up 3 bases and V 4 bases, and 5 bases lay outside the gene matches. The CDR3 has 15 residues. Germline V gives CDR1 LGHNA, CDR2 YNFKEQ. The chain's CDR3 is CASSLTGGRTDTQYF. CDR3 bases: TGTGCCAGCAGCCTGACAGGGGGGAGAACAGATACGCAGTATTTT.

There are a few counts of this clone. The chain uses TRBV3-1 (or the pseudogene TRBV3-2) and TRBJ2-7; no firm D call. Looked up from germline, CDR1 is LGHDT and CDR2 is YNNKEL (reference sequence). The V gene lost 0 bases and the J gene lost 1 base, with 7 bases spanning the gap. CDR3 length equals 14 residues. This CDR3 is CASSQEFLSYEQYF. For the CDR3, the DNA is TGTGCCAGCAGCCAAGAATTTCTATCCTACGAGCAGTACTTC.

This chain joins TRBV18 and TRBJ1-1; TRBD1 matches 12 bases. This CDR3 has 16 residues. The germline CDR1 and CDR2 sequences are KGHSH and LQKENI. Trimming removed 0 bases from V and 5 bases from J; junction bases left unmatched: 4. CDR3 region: CASSPPGTGGLTEAFF. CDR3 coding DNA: TGTGCCAGCTCACCACCCGGGACAGGGGGCTTGACTGAAGCTTTCTTT.

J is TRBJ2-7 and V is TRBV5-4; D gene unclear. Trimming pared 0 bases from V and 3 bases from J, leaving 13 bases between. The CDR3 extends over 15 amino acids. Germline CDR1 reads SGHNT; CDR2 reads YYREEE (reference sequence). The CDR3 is CASSLGQTHYYEQYF. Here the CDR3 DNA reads TGTGCCAGCAGCTTGGGGCAGACACATTACTACGAGCAGTACTTC.

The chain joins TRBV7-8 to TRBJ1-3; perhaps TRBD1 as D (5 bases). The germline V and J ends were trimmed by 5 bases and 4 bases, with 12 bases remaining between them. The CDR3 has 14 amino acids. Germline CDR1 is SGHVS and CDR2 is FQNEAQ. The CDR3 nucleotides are TGTGCCAGCAGCACAGGACAAATGGGAAACACCATATATTTT. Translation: CASSTGQMGNTIYF.

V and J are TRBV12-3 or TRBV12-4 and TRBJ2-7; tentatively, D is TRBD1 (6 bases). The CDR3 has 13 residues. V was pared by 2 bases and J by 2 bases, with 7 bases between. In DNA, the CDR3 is TGTGCCAGCAGTTTATGGGACACCTACGAGCAGTACTTC. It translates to CASSLWDTYEQYF.

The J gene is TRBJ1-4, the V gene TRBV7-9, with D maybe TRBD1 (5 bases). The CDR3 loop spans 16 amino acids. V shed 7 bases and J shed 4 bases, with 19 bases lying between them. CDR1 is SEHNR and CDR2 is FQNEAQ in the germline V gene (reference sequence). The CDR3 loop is CASTGRQGRFNEKLFF. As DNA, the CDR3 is TGTGCCAGCACTGGAAGGCAGGGAAGGTTTAATGAAAAACTGTTTTTT.

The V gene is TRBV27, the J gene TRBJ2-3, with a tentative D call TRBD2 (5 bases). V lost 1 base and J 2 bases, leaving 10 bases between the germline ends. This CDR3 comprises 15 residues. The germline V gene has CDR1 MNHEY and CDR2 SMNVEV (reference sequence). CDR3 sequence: CASSLFPGITDTQYF. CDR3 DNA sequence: TGTGCCAGCAGTTTATTCCCGGGGATCACAGATACGCAGTATTTT.

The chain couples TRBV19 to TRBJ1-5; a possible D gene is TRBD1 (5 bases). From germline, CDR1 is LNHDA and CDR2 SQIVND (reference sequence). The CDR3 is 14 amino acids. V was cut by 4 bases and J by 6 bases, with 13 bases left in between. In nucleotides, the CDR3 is TGTGCCAGTAGTACACCCCAGGGCAGTCAGCCCCAGCATTTT. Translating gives CASSTPQGSQPQHF.

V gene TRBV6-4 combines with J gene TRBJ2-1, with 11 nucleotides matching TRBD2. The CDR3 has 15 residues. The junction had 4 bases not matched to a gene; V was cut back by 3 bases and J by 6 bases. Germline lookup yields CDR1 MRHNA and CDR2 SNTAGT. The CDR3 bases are TGTGCCAGCAGTGAATTACTAGCGGGGGTCAATGAGCAGTTCTTC. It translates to CASSELLAGVNEQFF.

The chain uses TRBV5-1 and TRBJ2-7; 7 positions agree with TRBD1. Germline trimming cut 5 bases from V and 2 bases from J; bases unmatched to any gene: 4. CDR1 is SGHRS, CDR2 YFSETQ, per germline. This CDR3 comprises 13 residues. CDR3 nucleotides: TGCGCCAGCAGGGGGACAGAGGCCTACGAGCAGTACTTC. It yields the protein CASRGTEAYEQYF.

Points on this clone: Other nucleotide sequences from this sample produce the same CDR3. CDR3 loop: CASSQDGGGYEQYF. The CDR3 DNA follows: TGTGCCAGCAGCCAAGATGGCGGGGGTTACGAGCAGTACTTC. V usage is TRBV3-1 (or the pseudogene TRBV3-2) and J usage is TRBJ2-7; 7 nucleotides align to TRBD2. V trimming: 0 bases; J trimming: 4 bases; junction bases outside the gene matches: 3. The CDR3 is 14 amino acids. Looked up from germline, CDR1 is LGHDT and CDR2 is YNNKEL (reference sequence).

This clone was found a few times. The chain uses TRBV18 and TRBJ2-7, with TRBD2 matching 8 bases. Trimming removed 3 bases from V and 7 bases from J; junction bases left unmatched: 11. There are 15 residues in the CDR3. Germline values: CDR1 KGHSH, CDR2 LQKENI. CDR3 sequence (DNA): TGTGCCAGCTCACCGCGACCCGGGGGGGCCAGGGAGCAGTACTTC. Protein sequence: CASSPRPGGAREQYF.

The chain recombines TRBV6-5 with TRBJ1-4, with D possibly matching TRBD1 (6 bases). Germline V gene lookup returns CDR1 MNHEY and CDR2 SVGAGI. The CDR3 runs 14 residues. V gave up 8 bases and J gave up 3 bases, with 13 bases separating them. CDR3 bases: TGTGCCAGCCACAGGTCAGGGGCTAATGAAAAACTGTTTTTT. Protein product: CASHRSGANEKLFF.

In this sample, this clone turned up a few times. CDR3 loop: CASSSLRLAGNTIYF. The CDR3 DNA reads as TGTGCCAGCAGCTCCCTCAGGCTTGCTGGAAACACCATATATTTT. This rearrangement joins TRBV13 to TRBJ1-3; D is undetermined. The CDR3 is 15 residues long. With 4 bases removed from V and 2 bases from J, the gap between germline ends came to 12 bases. CDR1 and CDR2 (germline): PRHDT, FYEKMQ (reference sequence).

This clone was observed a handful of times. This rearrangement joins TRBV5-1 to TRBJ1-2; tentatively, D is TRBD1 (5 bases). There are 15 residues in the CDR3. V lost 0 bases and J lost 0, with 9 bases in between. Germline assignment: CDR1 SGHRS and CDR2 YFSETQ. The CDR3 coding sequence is TGCGCCAGCAGCTTGGCCGGGGGACCTAACTATGGCTACACCTTC. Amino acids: CASSLAGGPNYGYTF.